The T cell receptor (beta chain) under discussion was sequenced for a study of identical twins. Points from the study as a whole: In zero-insertion analyses, partial confounding could arise from invariant MAIT and iNKT cells.

TCRdb passed the 5' RACE reads through MiXCR, listing each CDR3 protein once. The sample lists approximately 630,000 distinct CDR3 sequences, around 7.5% seen once, with approximately 1.5% in the top ten. The table lists this clonotype with many counts. Its antigen is not identified. The sample was also reused in another study, on yellow fever vaccine responses in identical twins.

Sequencing was performed on PBMCs. The sequence came from a woman under 30 in good health.

CDR3 residues: CASTKRGAGNEQFF. CDR3 DNA: TGCGCCAGCACCAAGAGGGGCGCGGGCAATGAGCAGTTCTTC. The chain recombines TRBV5-1 with TRBJ2-1; D possibly uses TRBD1 or TRBD2 (5 bases each). Trimming took 6 bases from V and 6 from J, leaving 16 bases between them. The CDR3 runs 14 residues. CDR1 SGHRS and CDR2 YFSETQ come from the germline V gene.